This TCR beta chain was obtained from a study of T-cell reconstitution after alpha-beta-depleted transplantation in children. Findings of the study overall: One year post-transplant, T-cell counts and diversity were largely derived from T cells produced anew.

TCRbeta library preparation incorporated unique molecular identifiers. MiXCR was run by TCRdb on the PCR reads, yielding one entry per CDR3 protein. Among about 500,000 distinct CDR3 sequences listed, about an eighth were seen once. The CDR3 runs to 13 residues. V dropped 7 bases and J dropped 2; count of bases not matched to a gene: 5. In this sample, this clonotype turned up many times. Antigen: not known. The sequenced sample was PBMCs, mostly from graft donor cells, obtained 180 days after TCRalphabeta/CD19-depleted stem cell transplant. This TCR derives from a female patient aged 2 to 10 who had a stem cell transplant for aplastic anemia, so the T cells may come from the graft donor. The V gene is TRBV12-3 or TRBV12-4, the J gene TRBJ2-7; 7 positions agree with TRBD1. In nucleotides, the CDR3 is TGTGCCAGCACACAGGGGACGACCTACGAGCAGTACTTC. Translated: CASTQGTTYEQYF.